Following are 26 T cell receptor beta chains from one sample sequenced in a study of T cell repertoires in cytomegalovirus infection (dated by TCRdb to the late 2010s). Data came from an Illumina HiSeq 1500. The public reads were reanalyzed by TCRdb: fastp trimming at Q25, MiXCR alignment, in-frame beta chains only. Merged by CDR3 protein, the rows form single entries marked with the most common genes and DNA. The sample profile shows about 700,000 distinct CDR3 sequences; around 32% of them were found once. The ten largest clones add up to 15% to 20% of the sample. Antigen specificity for these receptors is unknown. In light of the paper, this sample's treatment or condition label describes: in vitro stimulation with specific CMV peptide epitopes to enrich CMV-specific T cells. The source was cultured PBMCs, collected from culture after CMV antigen stimulation. All receptors derive from a human donor in good health (CMV status not recorded). Some clones in this sample may be carry-over from other donors' samples.

The rearrangement joins TRBV7-2 to TRBJ2-7; 7 bases line up with TRBD2. J gave up 2 bases and V 3 bases, and 4 bases lay outside the gene matches. Germline V gene data show CDR1 as SGHTA and CDR2 as FQGNSA. The CDR3 has 14 amino acids. Written as DNA, the CDR3 is TGTGCCAGCAGCTTCGGTGGGAGGGCCTACGAGCAGTACTTC. It encodes CASSFGGRAYEQYF.

This chain connects TRBV6-1 to TRBJ2-7; D might be TRBD1 or TRBD2, each matching 5 bases. Trimming pared 5 bases from V and 0 bases from J, leaving 11 bases between. The CDR3 runs to 14 residues. Germline lookup yields CDR1 MNHNS and CDR2 SASEGT. The CDR3 DNA is TGTGCCAGCAGTAAATCGGGGCCCTCCTACGAGCAGTACTTC. This gives the protein CASSKSGPSYEQYF.

The chain uses TRBV12-5 and TRBJ2-7, with 7 positions matching TRBD1. V gave up 4 bases and J gave up 0 bases; unmatched junction bases: 9. CDR1 LGHNT and CDR2 FRNRAP come from the germline V gene. CDR3 size: 16 residues. CDR3 residues: CASGWPRDRYSYEQYF. The CDR3 DNA is TGTGCTAGTGGTTGGCCTCGGGACAGATACTCCTACGAGCAGTACTTC.

This clonotype was counted between two and nine times. The chain couples TRBV4-3 to TRBJ2-7, with a possible D match to TRBD1 (5 bases). CDR3 size: 16 residues. The V gene lost 4 bases and the J gene lost 4 bases, with 20 bases spanning the gap. Germline V gene sequence: CDR1 LGHNA, CDR2 YSLEER. This CDR3 is CASSPAGAARHYEQYF. In DNA, the CDR3 is TGCGCCAGCAGCCCCGCTGGGGCAGCGAGACATTACGAGCAGTACTTC.

This clonotype was seen a few times. The chain joins TRBV19 to TRBJ2-7, with D possibly matching TRBD1 (6 bases). Germline V gives CDR1 LNHDA, CDR2 SQIVND (reference sequence). Trimming took off 2 bases at V and 2 bases at J, with 7 bases between the two ends. The CDR3 length is 13 residues. The CDR3 sequence: CASSIRTAYEQYF. DNA for the CDR3: TGTGCCAGTAGTATACGGACAGCCTACGAGCAGTACTTC.

The sample holds a few counts of this clonotype. The chain has TRBV5-4 and TRBJ2-1, with 10 bases identical to TRBD2. CDR3 length: 15 residues. Germline V CDR1 and CDR2: SGHNT, YYREEE (reference sequence). V lost 3 bases, J lost 5 bases, and 5 bases stayed unmatched. CDR3 in amino acids: CASSSRTSGNNEQFF. The DNA of the CDR3 is TGTGCCAGCAGCTCGAGGACTAGCGGAAACAATGAGCAGTTCTTC.

This clonotype was picked up many times. The V and J genes are TRBV7-2 and TRBJ1-2; D ambiguous. The CDR3 covers 14 residues. V was shortened by 6 bases and J by 4 bases, with 15 bases between the two germline ends. Germline V lookup: CDR1 SGHTA, CDR2 FQGNSA. In DNA, the CDR3 is TGTGCCAGCAGGCCGGCCACCGGGTCCTATGGCTACACCTTC. It encodes CASRPATGSYGYTF.

The V gene is TRBV5-5, the J gene TRBJ2-5, with a weak D call TRBD2 (6 bases). Germline values: CDR1 SGHKS, CDR2 YYEKEE (reference sequence). Trimming cost V 4 bases and J 5 bases, with 18 bases left between them. This CDR3 is 15 amino acids long. The CDR3, as DNA: TGTGCCAGCAGCCATCTATCGGGAGTCGAGGAGACCCAGTACTTC. It yields the protein CASSHLSGVEETQYF.

The chain joins TRBV2 to TRBJ2-2, with 7 bases that match TRBD2. Germline V gene lookup returns CDR1 SNHLY and CDR2 FYNNEI. This CDR3 contains 11 residues. V was clipped by 11 bases and J by 3 bases; unmatched bases: 0. This CDR3 reads CAGGDTGELFF. CDR3 DNA: TGTGCCGGGGGGGACACCGGGGAGCTGTTTTTT. The complete variable domain, with remaining parts taken from reference TRBV2 and TRBJ2-2, reads EPEVTQTPSHQVTQMGQEVILRCVPISNHLYFYWYRQILGQKVEFLVSFYNNEISEKSEIFDDQFSVERPDGSNFTLKIRSTKLEDSAMYFCAGGDTGELFFGEGSRLTVL.

This clonotype was counted between two and nine times. The V gene is TRBV7-6, the J gene TRBJ2-3; D is possibly TRBD1 or TRBD2 (6 bases each). From germline, CDR1 is SGHVS and CDR2 FNYEAQ. CDR3 size: 17 residues. Trimming removed 8 bases from V and 4 bases from J, with 25 bases in between. Here the CDR3 reads CASRVLGGPGIADTQYF. The CDR3 nucleotides are TGTGCCAGCCGAGTCCTCGGGGGCCCAGGGATAGCAGATACGCAGTATTTT.

The CDR3 DNA reads as TGTGCCAGCAGTTACTCCTTGGGGGGGGAAGACACTGAAGCTTTCTTT. Amino acids: CASSYSLGGEDTEAFF. This chain connects TRBV6-2 or TRBV6-3 to TRBJ1-1, with TRBD1 as a possible D gene (5 bases). From germline, CDR1 is MNHEY and CDR2 SVGEGT. The CDR3 sequence is 16 residues long. V was clipped by 0 bases and J by 3 bases, with 14 bases between them.

CDR3 coding DNA: TGCGCCAGCAGCCAACTAACAGGGGATAATCGGGATAATTCACCCCTCCACTTT. It codes for CASSQLTGDNRDNSPLHF. The chain links TRBV4-1 to TRBJ1-6; 7 nucleotides align to TRBD1. The CDR3 totals 18 residues. J was trimmed by 5 bases and V by 2 bases; bases with no gene match: 12. Germline V gives CDR1 MGHRA, CDR2 YSYEKL.

This clonotype was recorded at least ten times. J is TRBJ1-6 and V is TRBV7-8; D gene uncertain. There are 17 residues in the CDR3. Trimming removed 1 base from V and 0 bases from J, with 10 bases in between. Germline lookup yields CDR1 SGHVS and CDR2 FQNEAQ. CDR3: CASSLDVGSSYNSPLHF. CDR3 DNA: TGTGCCAGCAGCTTAGATGTGGGGAGCTCCTATAATTCACCCCTCCACTTT.

This clonotype was observed a handful of times. The chain couples TRBV7-2 to TRBJ2-1; 8 bases agree with TRBD2. This CDR3 has 17 amino acids. Germline trimming cut 1 base from V and 4 bases from J; bases unmatched to any gene: 9. In germline, CDR1 is SGHTA, CDR2 FQGNSA. This CDR3 reads CASSLGPLAAGYNEQFF. As DNA, the CDR3 is TGTGCCAGCAGCTTAGGCCCACTAGCGGCGGGTTACAATGAGCAGTTCTTC.

This chain joins TRBV19 and TRBJ2-4; 11 positions match TRBD2. J was trimmed by 0 bases and V by 6 bases; bases with no gene match: 7. The CDR3 is made up of 17 amino acids. Germline V gene lookup returns CDR1 LNHDA and CDR2 SQIVND (reference sequence). The CDR3, as DNA: TGTGCCAGTAGAGGACTAGCGGGCACCGTAGCCAAAAACATTCAGTACTTC. Protein: CASRGLAGTVAKNIQYF.

This clonotype was found a few times. An end of the junction differs from the germline gene, which may be a read error. The chain couples TRBV7-2 to TRBJ1-2; TRBD1 is a possible D gene (5 bases). The CDR3 covers 13 residues. CDR1 is SGHTA and CDR2 is FQGNSA in the germline V gene. The CDR3 bases are TGTGCCAGCAGCTCAGCCCGACAGTATGGCTGCACCTTC. This gives the protein CASSSARQYGCTF.

The chain couples TRBV20-1 to TRBJ2-4, with D perhaps matching TRBD1 or TRBD2 (5 bases each). The germline gives CDR1 DFQATT, CDR2 SNEGSKA (reference sequence). Deletions cut 3 bases from V and 3 bases from J, with 6 bases between. The length of the CDR3 is 12 residues. The CDR3 sequence is CSARGDKNIQYF. The CDR3 DNA sequence: TGCAGTGCTAGGGGGGACAAAAACATTCAGTACTTC.

The gene calls are TRBV18 and TRBJ2-7; TRBD2 agrees at 7 bases. V lost 2 bases and J lost 0; bases outside the gene matches: 10. The CDR3 is 17 residues long. Germline values: CDR1 KGHSH, CDR2 LQKENI. The chain's CDR3 is CASSPVASGSYSYEQYF. CDR3 DNA: TGTGCCAGCTCACCAGTGGCTAGCGGCTCCTACTCCTACGAGCAGTACTTC.

This clonotype appeared a few times. The chain joins TRBV20-1 to TRBJ2-7, with unresolved D. Trimming took off 3 bases at V and 3 bases at J, with 6 bases between the two ends. The CDR3 is 11 residues long. CDR1 DFQATT and CDR2 SNEGSKA come from the germline V gene (reference sequence). CDR3 sequence reads: CSASSYYEQYF. The DNA for the CDR3 is TGCAGTGCTAGTAGTTACTACGAGCAGTACTTC.

The chain joins TRBV7-6 to TRBJ2-7; 9 positions agree with TRBD2. CDR1 SGHVS and CDR2 FNYEAQ come from the germline V gene. The CDR3 is made up of 16 amino acids. Trimming took 5 bases from V and 7 from J; bases not matched to a gene: 15. The DNA of the CDR3 is TGTGCCAGCAGCCTCTTAGCGGGAGAACGGGGAGGGGAGCAGTACTTC. This sequence encodes CASSLLAGERGGEQYF.

At least ten counts were recorded for this clonotype. The chain recombines TRBV7-2 with TRBJ2-3; D uncertain. Trimming cost V 5 bases and J 4 bases, with 13 bases left between them. The germline CDR1 and CDR2 sequences are SGHTA and FQGNSA. The CDR3 runs to 14 residues. The CDR3 loop reads CASSRETSADTQYF. CDR3 nucleotide sequence: TGTGCCAGCAGCCGAGAGACGAGCGCAGATACGCAGTATTTT.

This clonotype was detected only a few times. The V call is TRBV4-1, the J call TRBJ1-5, with a weak D call TRBD1 (6 bases). With 3 bases removed from V and 5 bases from J, the gap between germline ends came to 14 bases. The CDR3 is 15 amino acids. Germline CDR1 MGHRA, CDR2 YSYEKL. The chain's CDR3 is CASSQGDRSDQPQHF. CDR3 in DNA: TGCGCCAGCAGCCAGGGTGACAGGTCAGATCAGCCCCAGCATTTT.

The chain is built from TRBV12-3 or TRBV12-4 and TRBJ2-1; 12 bases are a match to TRBD2. This CDR3 comprises 16 residues. V shed 9 bases and J 7 bases; nucleotides not matched to a gene: 13. As DNA, the CDR3 is TGTGCCAGTGGCCCTAGCGGGGGGGCCCGTCAGAATGAGCAGTTCTTC. It encodes CASGPSGGARQNEQFF.

This chain connects TRBV12-3 or TRBV12-4 to TRBJ1-5; D call uncertain. CDR3 size: 16 residues. Trimming shortened V by 5 bases and J by 2 bases, and 16 bases separated the two germline ends. CDR3: CASSPRGWVGNQPQHF. The CDR3 region has the DNA TGTGCCAGCAGTCCTCGAGGGTGGGTGGGCAATCAGCCCCAGCATTTT.

The chain recombines TRBV20-1 with TRBJ1-2; 10 nucleotides align to TRBD1. CDR3 length: 14 amino acids. The V segment lost 1 base and the J segment 7 bases; nucleotides outside the gene matches: 6. Looked up from germline, CDR1 is DFQATT and CDR2 is SNEGSKA (reference sequence). CDR3 nucleotides: TGCAGTGCTAGAGTTTTACGGACAGGGGGTGGCTACACCTTC. Its translation: CSARVLRTGGGYTF.

There are a few counts of this clonotype. The V and J genes are TRBV27 and TRBJ2-1, with a tentative D call TRBD2 (7 bases). Germline V gene lookup returns CDR1 MNHEY and CDR2 SMNVEV (reference sequence). There are 18 residues in the CDR3. Trimming shortened V by 6 bases and J by 4 bases, and 25 bases separated the two germline ends. CDR3 sequence (DNA): TGTGCCAGCAGCCCGGGGGGCTGGACACCCCAGGCGTACAATGAGCAGTTCTTC. This sequence encodes CASSPGGWTPQAYNEQFF.